This entry lists 26 T cell receptor beta chains sequenced from one sample in a study of blood T cell repertoires in COVID-19. Sequenced by immunoSEQ multiplex PCR; TCRdb stores in-frame clones only, minus some. Of about 110,000 clones listed, more than 70% are singletons. Material: peripheral blood. Receptors were obtained from a man aged 65-85 years with acute or convalescent COVID-19.

This clone occurred once. The J gene is TRBJ2-2, the V gene TRBV5-5; 7 nucleotides align to TRBD1. The CDR3 consists of 16 residues. CDR1 and CDR2 (germline): SGHKS, YYEKEE (reference sequence). The trim removed 2 bases at V and 7 bases at J, leaving 11 bases unmatched. CDR3 DNA: TGTGCCAGCAGCTTAGGGCCGACAGGGTTTAGCGGGGAGCTGTTTTTT. Encoded protein: CASSLGPTGFSGELFF.

The rearrangement links TRBV3-1 (or the pseudogene TRBV3-2) to TRBJ1-1; D call uncertain. The CDR3 runs 15 residues. V lost 3 bases and J lost 0, with 11 bases in between. Germline loops: CDR1 LGHDT, CDR2 YNNKEL (reference sequence). CDR3 region: CASSHLSGMNTEAFF. The CDR3 nucleotides are TGTGCCAGCAGCCATCTTTCCGGGATGAACACTGAAGCTTTCTTT.

At least ten counts were recorded for this clone. V gene TRBV6-5 combines with J gene TRBJ1-2; D is possibly TRBD1 (5 bases). Germline V gene data show CDR1 as MNHEY and CDR2 as SVGAGI. V was trimmed by 6 bases and J by 0 bases, leaving 11 bases between them. The CDR3 has 14 amino acids. The CDR3 bases are TGTGCCAGCAGGTTCCCGGGGGCTAACTATGGCTACACCTTC. This sequence encodes CASRFPGANYGYTF.

Details on this clone: In the same sample, other DNA sequences code for this CDR3. This chain joins TRBV5-1 and TRBJ2-2; D not certain. CDR1 SGHRS and CDR2 YFSETQ come from the germline V gene. The CDR3 is made up of 14 amino acids. V lost 4 bases and J lost 2, with 9 bases in between. CDR3 DNA sequence: TGCGCCAGCAGCCCCTTGACTAACACCGGGGAGCTGTTTTTT. Translated, it gives CASSPLTNTGELFF.

V usage is TRBV9 and J usage is TRBJ2-5, with D possibly TRBD2 on 5 matching bases. The CDR3 sequence is 17 residues long. From germline, CDR1 is SGDLS and CDR2 YYNGEE. Between the trimmed V and J ends, which lost 0 bases and 5 bases, there was a span of 20 bases. The CDR3 region has the DNA TGTGCCAGCAGCGTAGTAGGATCGACATCGGGCGGGGAGACCCAGTACTTC. Encoded protein: CASSVVGSTSGGETQYF.

The chain has TRBV4-3 and TRBJ1-5, with a tentative D call TRBD1 (5 bases). Germline CDR1 is LGHNA and CDR2 is YSLEER. The CDR3 is 15 residues long. Deletions cut 4 bases from V and 7 bases from J, with 17 bases between. CDR3 nucleotide sequence: TGCGCCAGCAGCCCCCGCACCGGGGGAGGACAGCCCCAGCATTTT. This encodes CASSPRTGGGQPQHF.

This clone was detected a few times. The chain couples TRBV18 to TRBJ1-3; D is uncertain. Per the germline V gene, CDR1 is KGHSH and CDR2 is LQKENI. CDR3 length: 14 amino acids. Trimming shortened V by 3 bases and J by 7 bases, and 13 bases separated the two germline ends. In nucleotides, the CDR3 is TGTGCCAGCTCACCCGGATCTTTGAGGAACACCATATATTTT. Translating it yields CASSPGSLRNTIYF.

V is TRBV24-1 and J is TRBJ2-2; TRBD1 agrees at 9 bases. Per the germline V gene, CDR1 is KGHDR and CDR2 is SFDVKD. Unmatched junction bases numbered 6, after V lost 4 bases and J lost 4 bases. The CDR3 spans 16 residues. The CDR3 DNA is TGTGCCACCAGTGACCCCGGGACAGGGCCCACCGGGGAGCTGTTTTTT. Translating gives CATSDPGTGPTGELFF.

The CDR3 spells CASRDRGGVDYGYTF. The CDR3 nucleotides are TGTGCCAGCAGGGACAGGGGAGGGGTAGACTATGGCTACACCTTC. This chain links TRBV2 with TRBJ1-2, with 9 bases fitting TRBD1. The length of the CDR3 is 15 residues. The germline CDR1 and CDR2 sequences are SNHLY and FYNNEI. V lost 6 bases, J lost 3 bases, and 8 bases stayed unmatched. The variable domain in full, completed from reference TRBV2 and TRBJ1-2, reads EPEVTQTPSHQVTQMGQEVILRCVPISNHLYFYWYRQILGQKVEFLVSFYNNEISEKSEIFDDQFSVERPDGSNFTLKIRSTKLEDSAMYFCASRDRGGVDYGYTFGSGTRLTVV.

The chain employs TRBV18 and TRBJ1-5, with D unclear. The germline CDR1 and CDR2 sequences are KGHSH and LQKENI. The CDR3 has 18 amino acids. Trimming shortened V by 3 bases and J by 4 bases, and 22 bases separated the two germline ends. DNA for the CDR3: TGTGCCAGCTCACCCAGTAGCCTCGGGAGCCCTCTAAATCAGCCCCAGCATTTT. Translation gives CASSPSSLGSPLNQPQHF.

The gene calls are TRBV7-9 and TRBJ2-3, with TRBD2 identical over 8 bases. The CDR3 runs to 17 residues. J was trimmed by 3 bases and V by 5 bases; bases with no gene match: 13. From germline, CDR1 is SEHNR and CDR2 FQNEAQ (reference sequence). DNA for the CDR3: TGTGCCAGCAGCCCCTGGCTGAACGGGGGGGCAACAGATACGCAGTATTTT. Translation gives CASSPWLNGGATDTQYF.

This clone was observed a single time. The chain carries TRBV18 and TRBJ2-3; D possibly corresponds to TRBD1 (5 bases). The germline V gene encodes CDR1 KGHSH and CDR2 LQKENI. Trimming cost V 5 bases and J 6 bases, with 18 bases left between them. This CDR3 is built from 15 residues. The CDR3 spells CASSFQGLSVDTQYF. CDR3 sequence (DNA): TGTGCCAGCTCATTCCAGGGCCTGAGTGTGGATACGCAGTATTTT.

The rearrangement links TRBV5-1 to TRBJ2-2; D unresolved. CDR1 is SGHRS and CDR2 is YFSETQ in the germline V gene. The CDR3 is 14 residues long. Trimming took off 8 bases at V and 4 bases at J, with 15 bases between the two ends. The CDR3 sequence is CASRKSVSTGELFF. The CDR3 DNA reads as TGCGCCAGTAGAAAGAGCGTGAGCACCGGGGAGCTGTTTTTT.

The J gene is TRBJ1-4, the V gene TRBV11-1, with D unresolved. The CDR3 totals 14 residues. Germline assignment: CDR1 SGHAT and CDR2 FQDESV (reference sequence). Trimming left V 1 base short and J 6 bases short, with 9 bases between. The CDR3: CASSLESRDEKLFF. The DNA for the CDR3 is TGTGCCAGCAGCTTAGAATCCCGAGATGAAAAACTGTTTTTT.

The chain joins TRBV7-8 to TRBJ2-5; a possible D gene is TRBD1 (6 bases). The germline V gene encodes CDR1 SGHVS and CDR2 FQNEAQ. Trimming pared 6 bases from V and 1 base from J, leaving 9 bases between. This CDR3 is built from 13 residues. The CDR3 protein is CASSSGAQETQYF. As DNA, the CDR3 is TGTGCCAGCAGTTCAGGGGCCCAAGAGACCCAGTACTTC.

The chain uses TRBV6-5 and TRBJ1-2, with D possibly TRBD1 on 5 matching bases. CDR3 length: 13 residues. CDR1 is MNHEY, CDR2 SVGAGI, per germline. V lost 8 bases and J lost 7, with 17 bases in between. DNA for the CDR3: TGTGCCAGCCGAGGTCCTCTCGGGGGTGGCTACACCTTC. It yields the protein CASRGPLGGGYTF.

The gene calls are TRBV6-2 or TRBV6-3 and TRBJ1-2; 8 positions match TRBD1. The germline gives CDR1 MNHEY, CDR2 SVGEGT. Germline trimming cut 5 bases from V and 5 bases from J; bases unmatched to any gene: 16. This CDR3 comprises 17 residues. The CDR3 sequence is CASSDLLGQGRGYGYTF. The CDR3 DNA sequence: TGTGCCAGCAGTGACCTACTTGGACAGGGAAGGGGTTATGGCTACACCTTC.

V usage is TRBV21-1 and J usage is TRBJ1-4. TRBV21-1 is shown as a pseudogene. There are 16 residues in the CDR3. The CDR3 protein is CASSKGEGQVDEKLFF. The CDR3 DNA sequence: TGTGCCAGCAGCAAAGGGGAGGGGCAGGTGGATGAAAAACTGTTTTTT.

On this clone: Additional DNA sequences in this sample encode the identical CDR3. CDR3 DNA sequence: TGCAGTGCTAGAGGCGGCTACGAGCAGTACTTC. It yields the protein CSARGGYEQYF. V gene TRBV20-1 combines with J gene TRBJ2-7; D unclear. Looked up from germline, CDR1 is DFQATT and CDR2 is SNEGSKA (reference sequence). This CDR3 has 11 amino acids. V lost 1 base and J lost 3, with 4 bases in between.

This chain links TRBV5-1 with TRBJ1-1; tentative D call: TRBD1 (5 bases). This CDR3 is 16 amino acids long. Trimming pared 0 bases from V and 0 bases from J, leaving 12 bases between. CDR1 SGHRS and CDR2 YFSETQ come from the germline V gene. The CDR3 here is CASSLGGGRVNTEAFF. Written as DNA, the CDR3 is TGCGCCAGCAGCTTGGGCGGCGGCAGGGTGAACACTGAAGCTTTCTTT. Full variable domain (rest looked up from reference TRBV5-1 and TRBJ1-1): KAGVTQTPRYLIKTRGQQVTLSCSPISGHRSVSWYQQTPGQGLQFLFEYFSETQRNKGNFPGRFSGRQFSNSRSEMNVSTLELGDSALYLCASSLGGGRVNTEAFFGQGTRLTVV.

This chain uses TRBV6-2 or TRBV6-3 with TRBJ1-6, with 7 bases aligning to TRBD1. With 5 bases clipped from V and 5 bases from J, the junction kept 6 bases outside the gene matches. Germline V CDR1 and CDR2: MNHEY, SVGEGT. This CDR3 has 15 amino acids. The CDR3 loop is CASSQQGPNNSPLHF. For the CDR3, the DNA is TGTGCCAGCAGTCAACAGGGGCCCAATAATTCACCCCTCCACTTT.

This clone was seen a few times. The genes are TRBV5-4 and TRBJ1-3, with a possible D match to TRBD1 (5 bases). The CDR3 loop spans 13 amino acids. CDR1 and CDR2 (germline): SGHNT, YYREEE (reference sequence). The V and J ends lost 7 bases and 0 bases respectively, with 8 bases between them. For the CDR3, the DNA is TGTGCCAGCGGCGACAGCTCTGGAAACACCATATATTTT. Translation: CASGDSSGNTIYF.

This clone appeared once. This chain uses TRBV6-1 with TRBJ1-5; D gene uncertain. The CDR3 extends over 13 amino acids. Germline V CDR1 and CDR2: MNHNS, SASEGT. V was shortened by 1 base and J by 4 bases, with 5 bases between the two germline ends. The CDR3 loop reads CASSEGTNQPQHF. CDR3 nucleotide sequence: TGTGCCAGCAGTGAAGGGACTAATCAGCCCCAGCATTTT.

The CDR3 DNA sequence: TGTGCCAGCAGTGAGTTGTACGAGCAGTACTTC. It translates to CASSELYEQYF. The V and J genes are TRBV12-3 or TRBV12-4 and TRBJ2-7, with D unresolved. The CDR3 is 11 residues long. V lost 5 bases, J lost 4 bases, and 6 bases lay in between.

This clone was observed once. The chain combines TRBV3-1 (or the pseudogene TRBV3-2) with TRBJ1-2; 12 bases are a match to TRBD1. V was pared by 8 bases and J by 7 bases, with 5 bases of the junction left unmatched. The CDR3 spans 13 residues. Per the germline V gene, CDR1 is LGHDT and CDR2 is YNNKEL (reference sequence). For the CDR3, the DNA is TGTGCCAGCGGGGACAGGGGGCTGTCTGGCTACACCTTC. It specifies CASGDRGLSGYTF.

This clone was counted between two and nine times. The J gene is TRBJ2-5, the V gene TRBV5-6; TRBD1 matches at 7 bases. With 2 bases clipped from V and 4 bases from J, the junction kept 11 bases outside the gene matches. The CDR3 is 16 residues long. Germline V gene lookup returns CDR1 SGHDT and CDR2 YYEEEE. The chain's CDR3 is CASSFRQFPGGETQYF. Here the CDR3 DNA reads TGTGCCAGCAGCTTCCGCCAATTCCCAGGGGGAGAGACCCAGTACTTC.